This TCR beta chain derives from a study of shared clonotypes between healthy human individuals. Study overall: Ranging from 18 to 49 in age, donors were a couple of women and a few men.

Germline assignment: CDR1 GTSNPN and CDR2 SVGIG (reference sequence). CDR3 length: 11 amino acids. Each cell subset's genomic DNA was divided evenly among several immunoSEQ plates. In the source study's methods: From ImmunoSEQ came sequences covering only the junction and carrying no quality scores, so filtering differed. Generated by immunoSEQ multiplex PCR, the TCRdb table keeps only in-frame clones and is missing some. The DNA gave D and trimming, while V, J and clone size come from that table. The profile shows around 1,900,000 clones, around 95% of them singletons. CD8 cells regarded as naive lacked CD45RO, were positively chosen for CCR7, and omitted terminally differentiated effector memory CD45RA+ cells. This clone came up once. Its antigen is unidentified. Whole-study results and caveats: Clonotypes which were not shared had lower generation probabilities than clonotypes that all four donors shared.

The receptor's source is a man younger than 35 in good health. Some clones in this sample may be carry-over from other donors' samples. The chain couples TRBV30 to TRBJ2-5; D is ambiguous. The better agreement between TRBJ2-7 and the DNA end casts doubt on the J call. The sample was naive CD8+ T cells from PBMCs. This CDR3 is CAWSLRYEQYF. For the CDR3, the DNA is TGTGCCTGGAGTCTGAGGTACGAGCAGTACTTC.